The present T cell receptor (beta chain) was sequenced within a study of blood T cell repertoires in COVID-19. Whole-study context: COVID-19 samples from acute and convalescent phases originated in the United States, Italy and Spain. In each case, the material was cDNA or gDNA derived from T cells, B-cell-depleted T cells, or PBMCs.

Germline V gene data show CDR1 as LNHDA and CDR2 as SQIVND (reference sequence). V gave up 5 bases and J gave up 3 bases, with 7 bases separating them. There are 12 residues in the CDR3. Per the study methods: Amplifying reference gene primers gave estimates of nucleated cell counts. Using immunoSEQ multiplex PCR, the repertoire was profiled, and TCRdb retains in-frame clones only, with some absent. D and trimming come from the DNA, and the V and J calls and clone size come from that table. The sample has approximately 250,000 clones, about 82% seen once. Seattle patients were enrolled during active infection and followed longitudinally.

The rearrangement joins TRBV19 to TRBJ1-1; D call uncertain. Material for sequencing was peripheral blood. The sequence came from a woman aged 80 or over with COVID-19, enrolled during active disease. CDR3 in DNA: TGTGCCAGTAGTGCGCCTGACACTGAAGCTTTCTTT. Translated: CASSAPDTEAFF.